This T cell receptor (beta chain) stems from a study of PD-1 blockade in mismatch repair-deficient tumors. V was trimmed by 4 bases and J by 1 base, leaving 17 bases between them. There are 17 residues in the CDR3. Per the germline V gene, CDR1 is SGHDT and CDR2 is YYEEEE. Produced via immunoSEQ multiplex PCR; TCRdb's table is partial and in-frame only. The profile covers about 24,000 clones, with 75% to 85% appearing a single time and 20% to 25% taken by the ten largest. The V gene is TRBV5-6, the J gene TRBJ2-2, with D perhaps given as TRBD1 or TRBD2 (5 bases each). Here the sequenced sample was peripheral blood, taken 12 weeks after starting pembrolizumab. This clonotype was obtained from an adult with mismatch repair-deficient cancer. DNA for the CDR3: TGTGCCAGCAGCATCAGACCGGGGCTTAGGAACACCGGGGAGCTGTTTTTT. Amino acids: CASSIRPGLRNTGELFF.